The clone carrying this TCR beta chain has only a few counts. This CDR3 is built from 15 residues. Trimming left V 5 bases short and J 0 bases short, with 11 bases between. Germline lookup yields CDR1 MDHEN and CDR2 SYDVKM. The data are from a study of blood T cells in healthy people across ages. PCR was performed a second time for roughly 7 to 12 cycles using a sample-barcoded 5' primer and a J-beta primer mix. Each cDNA was tagged by a template-switch adaptor containing 12 random nucleotides. Researchers report that each sample yielded at least 2.5 million CDR3-containing paired-end reads. TCRdb fed the 5' RACE reads into MiXCR, producing one record per CDR3 protein. The sample carries some 700,000 distinct CDR3 sequences, 22% recorded once. Every donor provided around 10 milliliters of peripheral blood.

This TCR was sampled from a man in his 70s in good health. The sequencing input was blood. The J gene is TRBJ1-3, the V gene TRBV28, with D possibly TRBD1 on 5 matching bases. This CDR3 reads CASSPGRISGNTIYF. The CDR3 coding sequence is TGTGCCAGCAGTCCGGGACGGATCTCTGGAAACACCATATATTTT.